The entry below gives a single T cell receptor (beta chain) sequence along with its context. Repertoires were generated with immunoSEQ multiplex PCR, while TCRdb's copy carries only in-frame clones and drops some. The table has around 130,000 clones, 80% to 85% seen once. This entry is derived from a study of cytotoxic CD8 clonotypes in ibrutinib-treated CLL. The starting material was PBMCs, obtained after 24 months of ibrutinib treatment. The clonotype originates from a human donor with chronic lymphocytic leukemia.

This CDR3 is CASSLGPLVSYNEQFF. The CDR3 DNA is TGTGCCAGCAGCTTAGGGCCCCTAGTCTCCTACAATGAGCAGTTCTTC. The chain recombines TRBV7-2 with TRBJ2-1; D is undetermined. Looked up from germline, CDR1 is SGHTA and CDR2 is FQGNSA. V was cut by 1 base and J by 0 bases, with 10 bases left in between. This CDR3 has 16 amino acids.